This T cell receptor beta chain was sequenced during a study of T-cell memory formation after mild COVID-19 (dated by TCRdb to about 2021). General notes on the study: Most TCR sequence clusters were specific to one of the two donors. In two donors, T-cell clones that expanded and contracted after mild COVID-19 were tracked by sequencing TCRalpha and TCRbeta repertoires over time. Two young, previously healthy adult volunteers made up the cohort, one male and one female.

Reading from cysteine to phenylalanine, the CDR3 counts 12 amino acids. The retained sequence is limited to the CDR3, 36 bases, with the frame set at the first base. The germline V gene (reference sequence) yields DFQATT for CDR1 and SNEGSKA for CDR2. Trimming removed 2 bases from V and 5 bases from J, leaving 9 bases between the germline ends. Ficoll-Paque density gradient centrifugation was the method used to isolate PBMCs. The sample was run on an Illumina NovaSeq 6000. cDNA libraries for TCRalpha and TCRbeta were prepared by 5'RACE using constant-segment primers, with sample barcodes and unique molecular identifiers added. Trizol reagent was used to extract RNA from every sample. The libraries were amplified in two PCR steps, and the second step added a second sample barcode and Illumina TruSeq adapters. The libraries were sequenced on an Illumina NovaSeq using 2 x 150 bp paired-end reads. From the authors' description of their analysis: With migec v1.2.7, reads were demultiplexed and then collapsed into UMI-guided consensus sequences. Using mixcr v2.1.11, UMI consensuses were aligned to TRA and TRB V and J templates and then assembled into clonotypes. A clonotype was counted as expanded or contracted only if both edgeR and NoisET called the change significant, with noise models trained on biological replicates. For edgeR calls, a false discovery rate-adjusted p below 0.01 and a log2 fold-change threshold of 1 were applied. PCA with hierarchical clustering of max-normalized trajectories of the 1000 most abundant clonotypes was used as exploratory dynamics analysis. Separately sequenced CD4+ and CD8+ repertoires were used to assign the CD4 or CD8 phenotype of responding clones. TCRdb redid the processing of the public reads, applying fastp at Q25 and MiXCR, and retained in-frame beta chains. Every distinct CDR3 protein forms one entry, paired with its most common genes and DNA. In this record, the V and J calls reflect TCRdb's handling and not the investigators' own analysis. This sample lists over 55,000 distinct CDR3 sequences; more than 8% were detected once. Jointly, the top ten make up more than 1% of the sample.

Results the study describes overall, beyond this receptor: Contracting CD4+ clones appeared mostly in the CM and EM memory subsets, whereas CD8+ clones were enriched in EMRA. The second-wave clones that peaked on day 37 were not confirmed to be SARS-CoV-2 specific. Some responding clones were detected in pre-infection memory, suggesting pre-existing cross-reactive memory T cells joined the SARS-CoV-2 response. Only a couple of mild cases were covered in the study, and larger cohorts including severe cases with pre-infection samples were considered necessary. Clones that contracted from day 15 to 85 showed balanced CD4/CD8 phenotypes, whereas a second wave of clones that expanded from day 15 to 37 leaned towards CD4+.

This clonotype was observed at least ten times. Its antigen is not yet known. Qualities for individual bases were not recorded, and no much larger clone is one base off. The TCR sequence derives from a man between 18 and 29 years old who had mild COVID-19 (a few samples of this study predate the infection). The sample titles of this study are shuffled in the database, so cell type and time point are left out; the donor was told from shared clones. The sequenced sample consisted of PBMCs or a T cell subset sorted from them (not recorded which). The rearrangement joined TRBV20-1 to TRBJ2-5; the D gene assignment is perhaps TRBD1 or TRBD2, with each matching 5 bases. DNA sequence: TGCAGTGCTAGATACTGGGGGGAGACCCAGTACTTC. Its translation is CSARYWGETQYF.